These 24 T cell receptor beta chains came from one sample sequenced in a study of radiotherapy plus CTLA-4 blockade in lung cancer. Profiling relied on immunoSEQ multiplex PCR, and the TCRdb table lists in-frame clones only, not all of them. Of 81,000 or so clones detected, 70% to 90% appear once; the ten largest clones hold 0.87%. This specimen was peripheral blood, taken from a patient treated with radiotherapy plus ipilimumab. The origin of the receptors is a human donor with non-small cell lung cancer who had stable disease on radiotherapy plus ipilimumab.

The CDR3 here is CASSKDSSTDTQYF. The CDR3 bases are TGCGCCAGCAGCAAGGACAGTAGCACAGATACGCAGTATTTT. V usage is TRBV5-1 and J usage is TRBJ2-3; tentative D call: TRBD1 (6 bases). Trimming took 4 bases from V and 0 from J, leaving 9 bases between them. CDR3 length: 14 amino acids. Per germline, CDR1 SGHRS and CDR2 YFSETQ.

The V and J genes are TRBV27 and TRBJ2-6; D perhaps matches TRBD1 (6 bases). The germline CDR1 and CDR2 sequences are MNHEY and SMNVEV (reference sequence). This CDR3 comprises 17 residues. With 7 bases removed from V and 2 bases from J, the gap between germline ends came to 18 bases. CDR3 sequence reads: CASKLQQGRPGANVLTF. CDR3 DNA sequence: TGTGCCAGCAAACTACAACAGGGTAGGCCTGGGGCCAACGTCCTGACTTTC.

The chain recombines TRBV10-1 with TRBJ2-1; D remains ambiguous. This CDR3 has 12 amino acids. V was pared by 2 bases and J by 9 bases, with 8 bases between. Germline-derived CDR1 and CDR2 are WNHNN and SYGVQD (reference sequence). The chain's CDR3 is CASSETFGEQFF. The CDR3 region has the DNA TGCGCCAGCAGTGAGACCTTTGGTGAGCAGTTCTTC.

This sequence joins TRBV27 and TRBJ2-7, with 11 nucleotides matching TRBD1. Germline V gives CDR1 MNHEY, CDR2 SMNVEV (reference sequence). The CDR3 runs 15 residues. V lost 7 bases to trimming and J lost 2 bases; unmatched junction nucleotides: 7. The CDR3: CASMRGTGGTYEQYF. CDR3 nucleotide sequence: TGTGCCAGCATGAGAGGGACAGGGGGGACCTACGAGCAGTACTTC.

This rearrangement joins TRBV7-6 to TRBJ2-2, with D possibly called TRBD1 or TRBD2 (6 bases each). Trimming pared 4 bases from V and 0 bases from J, leaving 18 bases between. This CDR3 is built from 18 residues. Germline V CDR1 and CDR2: SGHVS, FNYEAQ. The CDR3, as DNA: TGTGCCAGCAGCTCCCAACGGAGGGGGGCTACGAACACCGGGGAGCTGTTTTTT. Translation: CASSSQRRGATNTGELFF.

This chain connects TRBV9 to TRBJ1-6; 8 nucleotides match TRBD1. CDR1 is SGDLS, CDR2 YYNGEE, per germline. Losses at the gene ends were 3 bases for V and 6 bases for J; bases not matched to a gene: 11. The CDR3 is 17 amino acids. In DNA, the CDR3 is TGTGCCAGCAGCGGCGTGCCACAGGGGGTTGGTAATTCACCCCTCCACTTT. Encoded protein: CASSGVPQGVGNSPLHF. The variable domain in full, with the rest retrieved from reference TRBV9 and TRBJ1-6, is DSGVTQTPKHLITATGQRVTLRCSPRSGDLSVYWYQQSLDQGLQFLIQYYNGEERAKGNILERFSAQQFPDLHSELNLSSLELGDSALYFCASSGVPQGVGNSPLHFGNGTRLTVT.

This clone was found once. The chain links TRBV10-2 to TRBJ2-1, with 7 bases that match TRBD1. The CDR3 runs 14 residues. Looked up from germline, CDR1 is WSHSY and CDR2 is SAAADI. The junction had 2 bases not matched to a gene; V was cut back by 6 bases and J by 0 bases. In nucleotides, the CDR3 is TGCGCCAGCAGAGGGGGCCGCTCCTACAATGAGCAGTTCTTC. This translates into CASRGGRSYNEQFF.

Here the CDR3 reads CASSLQLLGKSEQYF. The DNA for the CDR3 is TGTGCCAGCAGCTTACAGTTGCTGGGGAAGTCCGAGCAGTACTTC. The genes are TRBV7-6 and TRBJ2-7; D unclear. The length of the CDR3 is 15 residues. Germline V gene lookup returns CDR1 SGHVS and CDR2 FNYEAQ. Between the trimmed V and J ends, which lost 2 bases and 6 bases, there was a span of 17 bases.

The chain uses TRBV19 and TRBJ1-3, with D unresolved. The V end was cut by 0 bases, the J end by 4 bases, with 16 bases between. Germline CDR1 reads LNHDA; CDR2 reads SQIVND (reference sequence). The CDR3 length is 17 residues. CDR3 protein: CASSIDGSLPEGNTIYF. Written as DNA, the CDR3 is TGTGCCAGTAGTATAGATGGGAGCCTTCCGGAGGGAAACACCATATATTTT.

This clone appeared a single time. V and J are TRBV10-1 and TRBJ1-1; D is uncertain. V was clipped by 2 bases and J by 8 bases, with 12 bases between them. CDR1 and CDR2 (germline): WNHNN, SYGVQD (reference sequence). The CDR3 totals 13 residues. The CDR3 spells CASSETSPGEAFF. The CDR3 region has the DNA TGCGCCAGCAGTGAGACTAGCCCCGGGGAAGCTTTCTTT.

The V and J genes are TRBV7-3 and TRBJ2-5; 12 bases map to TRBD2. The germline gives CDR1 SGHTA, CDR2 FQGTGA. This CDR3 is 15 amino acids long. Unmatched junction bases numbered 5, after V lost 5 bases and J lost 4 bases. For the CDR3, the DNA is TGTGCCAGCAGCCTAGCGGGGGGGCTTTCAGAGACCCAGTACTTC. Translation gives CASSLAGGLSETQYF.

This rearrangement joins TRBV6-1 to TRBJ2-1; D is possibly TRBD1 (6 bases). Trimming stripped 3 bases from V and 1 base from J, with 7 bases between. The CDR3 has 14 amino acids. Germline CDR1 reads MNHNS; CDR2 reads SASEGT. The CDR3 sequence: CASSEGASYNEQFF. CDR3 DNA sequence: TGTGCCAGCAGTGAGGGGGCTTCCTACAATGAGCAGTTCTTC.

V and J are TRBV2 and TRBJ2-3; 10 nucleotides match TRBD2. The CDR3 contains 16 residues. CDR1 and CDR2 (germline): SNHLY, FYNNEI. The V gene end was trimmed by 8 bases and the J gene end by 1 base; junction bases not matched to a gene: 9. DNA for the CDR3: TGTGCCAGCTATCCGGGACTAGCGTTGGGCACAGATACGCAGTATTTT. Amino acids: CASYPGLALGTDTQYF.

The chain combines TRBV19 with TRBJ2-1; a possible D gene is TRBD1 (6 bases). Per germline, CDR1 LNHDA and CDR2 SQIVND (reference sequence). The CDR3 loop spans 15 amino acids. The V end was cut by 2 bases, the J end by 7 bases, with 15 bases between. CDR3 coding DNA: TGTGCCAGTAGTATAAGGCAGGGGCAAGGGAATGAGCAGTTCTTC. Encoded protein: CASSIRQGQGNEQFF.

The chain is built from TRBV7-9 and TRBJ2-5; 8 bases map to TRBD1. The last part of the DNA fits TRBJ2-7 better; the J call may be wrong. Per the germline V gene, CDR1 is SEHNR and CDR2 is FQNEAQ (reference sequence). The CDR3 totals 16 residues. The CDR3 nucleotides read TGTGCCAGCAGCTTAGGATTTAACAGGGGGACCTACGAGCAGTACTTC. Its protein is CASSLGFNRGTYEQYF.

V is TRBV10-3 and J is TRBJ1-3; 8 bases map to TRBD1. Trimming at V came to 6 bases and at J to 2 bases, leaving 9 bases not matched to a gene. The CDR3 runs to 16 residues. Germline loops: CDR1 ENHRY, CDR2 SYGVKD. The chain's CDR3 is CAIRGDRRSPGNTIYF. The DNA of the CDR3 is TGTGCCATCAGAGGGGACAGGCGATCCCCTGGAAACACCATATATTTT.

The chain employs TRBV14 and TRBJ2-5; D might be TRBD1 or TRBD2, each matching 7 bases. The V end lost 4 bases, the J end lost 4 bases, and 19 bases lay between the germline ends. The CDR3 length is 16 residues. CDR1 and CDR2 from the germline V gene are SGHDN and FVKESK. CDR3 loop: CASSLLQGRGGETQYF. CDR3 sequence (DNA): TGTGCCAGCAGCCTCTTACAGGGGAGGGGAGGAGAGACCCAGTACTTC.

J is TRBJ1-5 and V is TRBV28, with D tentatively TRBD1 (6 bases). Trimming cost V 7 bases and J 6 bases, with 10 bases left between them. This CDR3 comprises 12 residues. Germline loops: CDR1 MDHEN, CDR2 SYDVKM. The CDR3 DNA reads TGTGCCAGCACGGACAGAATTCAGCCCCAGCATTTT. Protein product: CASTDRIQPQHF.

The rearrangement joins TRBV18 to TRBJ1-4; 9 bases align to TRBD1. This CDR3 is built from 15 residues. Germline V gene sequence: CDR1 KGHSH, CDR2 LQKENI. The junction had 1 base not matched to a gene; V was cut back by 2 bases and J by 3 bases. The CDR3 DNA sequence: TGTGCCAGCTCACCAAGACAGGGGGCTAATGAAAAACTGTTTTTT. Translation gives CASSPRQGANEKLFF.

On this clone: A junction end diverges from the germline sequence, so it may reflect a read error. The sample contains more than one DNA sequence encoding this CDR3. The chain employs TRBV27 and TRBJ2-7, with 8 bases matching TRBD2. Germline V lookup: CDR1 MNHEY, CDR2 SMNVEV (reference sequence). CDR3 length: 14 residues. CDR3 sequence: CASSRGGRTYEQYF. The DNA for the CDR3 is TGCGCCAGCAGTCGCGGCGGGAGGACCTACGAGCAGTACTTC.

This rearrangement joins TRBV2 to TRBJ2-7, with D unresolved. Per the germline V gene, CDR1 is SNHLY and CDR2 is FYNNEI. The CDR3 runs 12 residues. V shed 3 bases and J shed 6 bases, with 9 bases lying between them. CDR3 loop: CASSDGLVEQYF. The DNA for the CDR3 is TGTGCCAGCAGTGACGGTTTGGTCGAGCAGTACTTC.

The chain combines TRBV5-1 with TRBJ1-1; perhaps TRBD1 as D (5 bases). V was shortened by 4 bases and J by 0 bases, with 13 bases between the two germline ends. CDR1 SGHRS and CDR2 YFSETQ come from the germline V gene. The CDR3 runs 15 residues. The CDR3 reads CASSNRDLLNTEAFF. CDR3 DNA sequence: TGCGCCAGCAGCAACCGGGACTTGTTGAACACTGAAGCTTTCTTT.

This clone has only one observation. The chain uses TRBV9 and TRBJ2-3; D is possibly TRBD1 or TRBD2 (5 bases each). The CDR3 length is 19 residues. Germline V gene sequence: CDR1 SGDLS, CDR2 YYNGEE. Trimming cost V 3 bases and J 4 bases, with 27 bases left between them. The DNA for the CDR3 is TGTGCCAGCAGCGCGCCCTTGGCTAGGGGACCCCCGGTCGCAGATACGCAGTATTTT. It translates to CASSAPLARGPPVADTQYF.

This clone showed up just once. The CDR3 DNA reads as TGTGCCAGCGGCCCTAGGGTGGCAGGGATGAATGAGCAGTTCTTC. Translating it yields CASGPRVAGMNEQFF. V usage is TRBV27 and J usage is TRBJ2-1; perhaps TRBD1 as D (5 bases). Trimming left V 8 bases short and J 7 bases short, with 21 bases between. Germline CDR1 is MNHEY and CDR2 is SMNVEV (reference sequence). The CDR3 is 15 residues long.